The 5 T cell receptor beta chains below all came from one sample that was sequenced in a study of blood T cell repertoires in COVID-19. Sequencing was performed with immunoSEQ multiplex PCR; in TCRdb, only in-frame clones are kept and a portion is missing. The sample includes about 140,000 clones, about 80% of them seen just once. Source material: peripheral blood. Receptors originate from a man in his 60s with acute or convalescent COVID-19.

The chain carries TRBV27 and TRBJ2-1; TRBD1 is a possible D gene (5 bases). V lost 5 bases to trimming and J lost 0 bases, with 14 bases between them. Germline assignment: CDR1 MNHEY and CDR2 SMNVEV (reference sequence). The CDR3 loop spans 16 amino acids. The CDR3 here is CASSPRQSNSYNEQFF. The CDR3 coding sequence is TGTGCCAGCAGTCCCCGACAGAGCAACTCCTACAATGAGCAGTTCTTC.

This chain links TRBV3-1 (or the pseudogene TRBV3-2) with TRBJ1-1; possibly TRBD1 for D (6 bases). Germline V gene data show CDR1 as LGHDT and CDR2 as YNNKEL (reference sequence). The CDR3 spans 14 residues. V was shortened by 1 base and J by 5 bases, with 11 bases between the two germline ends. This chain's CDR3 is CASSQVGAVTEAFF. CDR3 bases: TGTGCCAGCAGCCAAGTGGGGGCTGTTACTGAAGCTTTCTTT.

The rearrangement uses TRBV19 and TRBJ1-5, with TRBD1 as a possible D gene (6 bases). The germline V and J ends were trimmed by 8 bases and 6 bases, with 14 bases remaining between them. Germline assignment: CDR1 LNHDA and CDR2 SQIVND (reference sequence). This CDR3 has 13 residues. The CDR3 nucleotides read TGTGCCAGTTCTACAGGGTGGAGTCAGCCCCAGCATTTT. Encoded protein: CASSTGWSQPQHF.

The V gene is TRBV18, the J gene TRBJ2-1; 7 positions agree with TRBD2. The CDR3 sequence is 15 residues long. Looked up from germline, CDR1 is KGHSH and CDR2 is LQKENI. J was trimmed by 7 bases and V by 4 bases; bases with no gene match: 10. Here the CDR3 reads CASSLPGRARNEQFF. The CDR3, as DNA: TGTGCCAGCTCACTACCGGGGAGGGCCCGGAATGAGCAGTTCTTC.

V and J are TRBV19 and TRBJ2-1; possible D gene TRBD2, 6 bases. V was shortened by 6 bases and J by 5 bases, with 11 bases between the two germline ends. The germline V gene encodes CDR1 LNHDA and CDR2 SQIVND (reference sequence). This CDR3 spans 13 amino acids. CDR3 nucleotide sequence: TGTGCCAGTAGGTCGGGAGTAGACAATGAGCAGTTCTTC. This codes for CASRSGVDNEQFF.